This T cell receptor (beta chain) was profiled in a study of blood T cell repertoires in COVID-19. Study as a whole: The United States, Italy and Spain were the sources of the acute and convalescent COVID-19 samples. The analysed material was cDNA or gDNA that came from T cells, B-cell-depleted T cells, or PBMCs.

In the authors' workflow: Amplification with reference gene primers provided the estimates of nucleated cell counts. Sequencing used immunoSEQ multiplex PCR; TCRdb keeps in-frame clones, though not all of them. For V, J and clone size, that table is used; D and trimming come from the DNA. This sample has about 140,000 clones, with over 75% found just once. The V and J ends lost 4 bases and 8 bases respectively, with 9 bases between them. This CDR3 region has 13 residues. Germline CDR1 and CDR2: MDHEN and SYDVKM. Sequencing used peripheral blood. This receptor was identified in a woman in her fifties or sixties with acute or convalescent COVID-19. The genes are TRBV28 and TRBJ1-6; D remains unclear. The CDR3 coding sequence is TGTGCCAGCAGTTCAGCCCAGGATTCACCCCTCCACTTT. Encoded protein: CASSSAQDSPLHF.